This T cell receptor beta chain emerged from a study of blood T cell repertoires in COVID-19 (dated by TCRdb to the early 2020s). In the study overall: The collaborator samples originated in the United States, Italy and Spain and spanned the acute and convalescent phases of COVID-19. The material from the prospective study consisted of cDNA or gDNA derived from T cells, B-cell-depleted T cells, or PBMCs. Subjects who had been exposed to COVID-19, were actively infected with it, or had recovered from it provided the deeply sampled blood TCRbeta repertoires that made up the dataset. A freely available public database, intended as a resource for researchers studying the immune response to SARS-CoV-2, is where the repertoires were released. Samples were obtained from the ongoing ImmuneRACE study (first 160 participants) and from approximately 1,200 subjects provided by 6 global collaborators. Nearly every sample came with metadata listing a de-identified subject ID, COVID-19 status, age in years and sex. Where HLA class I and class II types were available, the types were taken from metadata supplied by the sample provider, not from assay-based typing. General findings and caveats noted by the study authors: The quantity of clinical and demographic metadata differed by source and by participant and was supplied without curation.

Each collaborating institution followed its own protocols to collect whole blood in K2EDTA tubes. For TCRbeta analysis, collaborators shipped samples as frozen whole blood, isolated PBMCs, or DNA extracted from either of those sample types. This clone has a single count. Its antigen is currently not known. Base qualities are not recorded, but no much larger clone differs from it by a single base. Germline trimming amounts to 3 bases on V and 0 bases on J, with 8 as the count of junction bases outside the gene matches. The germline V gene sets CDR1 to SGDLS and CDR2 to YYNGEE. Measured from the cysteine to the phenylalanine, the CDR3 is 17 residues long. The kept DNA is CDR3 alone, 51 bases in frame from the first base. TCRbeta CDR3 regions were amplified from genomic DNA using the immunoSEQ Assay, a bias-controlled multiplex PCR. The original methods were these. The number of nucleated cells in each sample was estimated by amplification of reference gene primers within the assay. Sequence reads were collapsed and filtered to measure the absolute abundance of every unique TCRbeta CDR3 rearrangement. Productive Simpson clonality was computed per sample as the square root of Simpson's diversity index over productive rearrangements. TCRdb's version of the immuneACCESS table is confined to in-frame rearrangements and falls short of the full clone set. An unresolved V gene accounts for under half of the shortfall where checked; the remainder is of unknown origin. V, J and clone size reflect that table, while D and trimming were determined from the DNA. The table for this sample lists just over 90,000 clones; roughly 90% of them were counted only once. The top ten constitute roughly 1.5% of the sample.

The chain joins TRBV9 to TRBJ1-1, and TRBD1 matches 10 of the central bases. The clonotype comes from a human donor with active COVID-19. The donor label of this sample is uncertain. The sequencing sample was made of peripheral blood. The CDR3 region has the sequence CASSGGTGETMNTEAFF. The base sequence is TGTGCCAGCAGCGGAGGGACAGGGGAGACTATGAACACTGAAGCTTTCTTT.